The rows below give T cell receptor beta chains drawn from one sample of a study of human T cells and chemical hapten exposure. TCRdb passed the RACE reads through MiXCR, listing each CDR3 protein once. This table has 80,000 to 100,000 distinct CDR3 sequences, 25% to 35% appearing once. The sample consisted of whole blood, taken in connection with sensitization to the hapten diphenylcyclopropenone (DPC). The receptors were gathered from a man aged 40-55 years with alopecia areata. Some clones in this sample may be carry-over from other donors' samples. Each CDR3 is given without its conserved first and last residue. Fields, in order: J gene, V gene, CDR3 protein.

j_call: TRBJ1-1
v_call: TRBV12-3/TRBV12-4
cdr3_aa: ASNTGGQGRTKAF

j_call: TRBJ1-5
v_call: TRBV30
cdr3_aa: AWRPGQLRNQPQH

j_call: TRBJ2-2
v_call: TRBV6-6
cdr3_aa: ASSLKAGNTGELF

j_call: TRBJ2-7
v_call: TRBV6-5
cdr3_aa: ASSPGLFVYEQY

j_call: TRBJ2-7
v_call: TRBV11-1
cdr3_aa: ASSFTGTAFEQY

j_call: TRBJ1-1
v_call: TRBV3-1
cdr3_aa: ASSDTVNTEAF

j_call: TRBJ1-3
v_call: TRBV20-1
cdr3_aa: SARGPWGGESGNTIY

j_call: TRBJ2-3
v_call: TRBV20-1
cdr3_aa: SGLAGGSSTDTQY

j_call: TRBJ2-1
v_call: TRBV24-1
cdr3_aa: ATSDLAGATYNEQF

j_call: TRBJ2-3
v_call: TRBV24-1
cdr3_aa: ATSGQGLRGDTQY

j_call: TRBJ2-3
v_call: TRBV4-2
cdr3_aa: ASSQDPASGYTDTQY

j_call: TRBJ1-5
v_call: TRBV2
cdr3_aa: ASRERGLNQPQH

j_call: TRBJ1-6
v_call: TRBV6-6
cdr3_aa: ASSQGNSPLH

j_call: TRBJ1-1
v_call: TRBV5-4
cdr3_aa: ASSWTGKNTEAF

j_call: TRBJ2-7
v_call: TRBV28
cdr3_aa: ASTDVGRVPYEQY

j_call: TRBJ2-4
v_call: TRBV7-9
cdr3_aa: ASSDRTGDIQY

j_call: TRBJ1-1
v_call: TRBV3-1
cdr3_aa: ASSLNGGAEAF

j_call: TRBJ2-7
v_call: TRBV4-3
cdr3_aa: ASSQAGRGYEQY

j_call: TRBJ2-3
v_call: TRBV4-2
cdr3_aa: ASSQDTGLAGGPDTQY

j_call: TRBJ2-1
v_call: TRBV19
cdr3_aa: ASSIGLSEQF

j_call: TRBJ2-5
v_call: TRBV6-1
cdr3_aa: ASSEGTGRTTQY

j_call: TRBJ2-1
v_call: TRBV20-1
cdr3_aa: SVFGLIYNEQF

j_call: TRBJ2-5
v_call: TRBV6-2/TRBV6-3
cdr3_aa: ASSSHETQY

j_call: TRBJ1-4
v_call: TRBV12-3/TRBV12-4
cdr3_aa: ASRDAGLSANEKLF

j_call: TRBJ2-5
v_call: TRBV20-1
cdr3_aa: SASPVGGYQETQY

j_call: TRBJ2-7
v_call: TRBV9
cdr3_aa: ASSVLAHQGISEQY

j_call: TRBJ2-3
v_call: TRBV5-1
cdr3_aa: ASSLRDRHLTDTQY

j_call: TRBJ2-5
v_call: TRBV2
cdr3_aa: ASSPLAGGPGETQY

j_call: TRBJ2-5
v_call: TRBV27
cdr3_aa: ASSPWNQETQY

j_call: TRBJ1-2
v_call: TRBV6-5
cdr3_aa: ASSSIFGAATNYGYT

j_call: TRBJ2-6
v_call: TRBV7-2
cdr3_aa: ASSFGTSGIPGANVLT